The sequence of this TCR beta chain was determined in a study of T cell responses to AZD1222 COVID-19 vaccine. General study findings and limits: Reportedly, nearly half of unique spike TCRs recognized epitopes outside B.1.351/B.1.1.7 mutations. It was only after the peak T cell response that any repertoires were sampled.

For this clone: Its antigen is currently unknown.

Using immunoSEQ multiplex PCR, the repertoire was profiled, and TCRdb retains in-frame clones only, with some absent. The sample records 80,000 to 100,000 clones, around nine tenths being singletons. The germline gives CDR1 MNHEY, CDR2 SVGAGI. V was shortened by 10 bases and J by 4 bases, with 8 bases between the two germline ends. The CDR3 length is 11 residues. The sequence derives from an adult who received the AZD1222 COVID-19 vaccine. The source was peripheral blood, collected 28 days after the second AZD1222 dose. V and J are TRBV6-5 and TRBJ1-5, with D unclear. CDR3: CATKGNQPQHF. Here the CDR3 DNA reads TGTGCCACCAAAGGGAATCAGCCCCAGCATTTT.